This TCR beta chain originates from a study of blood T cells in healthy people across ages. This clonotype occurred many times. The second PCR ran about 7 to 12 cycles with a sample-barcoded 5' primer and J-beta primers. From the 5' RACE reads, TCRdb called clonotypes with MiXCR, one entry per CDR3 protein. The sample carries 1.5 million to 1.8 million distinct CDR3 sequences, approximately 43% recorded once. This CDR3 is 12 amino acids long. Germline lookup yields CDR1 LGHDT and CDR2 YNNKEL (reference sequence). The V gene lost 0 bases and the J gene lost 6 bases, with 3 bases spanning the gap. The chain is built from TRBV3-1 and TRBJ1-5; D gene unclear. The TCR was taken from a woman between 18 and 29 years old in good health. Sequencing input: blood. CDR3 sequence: CASSQDGQPQHF. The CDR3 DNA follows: TGTGCCAGCAGCCAAGACGGTCAGCCCCAGCATTTT.